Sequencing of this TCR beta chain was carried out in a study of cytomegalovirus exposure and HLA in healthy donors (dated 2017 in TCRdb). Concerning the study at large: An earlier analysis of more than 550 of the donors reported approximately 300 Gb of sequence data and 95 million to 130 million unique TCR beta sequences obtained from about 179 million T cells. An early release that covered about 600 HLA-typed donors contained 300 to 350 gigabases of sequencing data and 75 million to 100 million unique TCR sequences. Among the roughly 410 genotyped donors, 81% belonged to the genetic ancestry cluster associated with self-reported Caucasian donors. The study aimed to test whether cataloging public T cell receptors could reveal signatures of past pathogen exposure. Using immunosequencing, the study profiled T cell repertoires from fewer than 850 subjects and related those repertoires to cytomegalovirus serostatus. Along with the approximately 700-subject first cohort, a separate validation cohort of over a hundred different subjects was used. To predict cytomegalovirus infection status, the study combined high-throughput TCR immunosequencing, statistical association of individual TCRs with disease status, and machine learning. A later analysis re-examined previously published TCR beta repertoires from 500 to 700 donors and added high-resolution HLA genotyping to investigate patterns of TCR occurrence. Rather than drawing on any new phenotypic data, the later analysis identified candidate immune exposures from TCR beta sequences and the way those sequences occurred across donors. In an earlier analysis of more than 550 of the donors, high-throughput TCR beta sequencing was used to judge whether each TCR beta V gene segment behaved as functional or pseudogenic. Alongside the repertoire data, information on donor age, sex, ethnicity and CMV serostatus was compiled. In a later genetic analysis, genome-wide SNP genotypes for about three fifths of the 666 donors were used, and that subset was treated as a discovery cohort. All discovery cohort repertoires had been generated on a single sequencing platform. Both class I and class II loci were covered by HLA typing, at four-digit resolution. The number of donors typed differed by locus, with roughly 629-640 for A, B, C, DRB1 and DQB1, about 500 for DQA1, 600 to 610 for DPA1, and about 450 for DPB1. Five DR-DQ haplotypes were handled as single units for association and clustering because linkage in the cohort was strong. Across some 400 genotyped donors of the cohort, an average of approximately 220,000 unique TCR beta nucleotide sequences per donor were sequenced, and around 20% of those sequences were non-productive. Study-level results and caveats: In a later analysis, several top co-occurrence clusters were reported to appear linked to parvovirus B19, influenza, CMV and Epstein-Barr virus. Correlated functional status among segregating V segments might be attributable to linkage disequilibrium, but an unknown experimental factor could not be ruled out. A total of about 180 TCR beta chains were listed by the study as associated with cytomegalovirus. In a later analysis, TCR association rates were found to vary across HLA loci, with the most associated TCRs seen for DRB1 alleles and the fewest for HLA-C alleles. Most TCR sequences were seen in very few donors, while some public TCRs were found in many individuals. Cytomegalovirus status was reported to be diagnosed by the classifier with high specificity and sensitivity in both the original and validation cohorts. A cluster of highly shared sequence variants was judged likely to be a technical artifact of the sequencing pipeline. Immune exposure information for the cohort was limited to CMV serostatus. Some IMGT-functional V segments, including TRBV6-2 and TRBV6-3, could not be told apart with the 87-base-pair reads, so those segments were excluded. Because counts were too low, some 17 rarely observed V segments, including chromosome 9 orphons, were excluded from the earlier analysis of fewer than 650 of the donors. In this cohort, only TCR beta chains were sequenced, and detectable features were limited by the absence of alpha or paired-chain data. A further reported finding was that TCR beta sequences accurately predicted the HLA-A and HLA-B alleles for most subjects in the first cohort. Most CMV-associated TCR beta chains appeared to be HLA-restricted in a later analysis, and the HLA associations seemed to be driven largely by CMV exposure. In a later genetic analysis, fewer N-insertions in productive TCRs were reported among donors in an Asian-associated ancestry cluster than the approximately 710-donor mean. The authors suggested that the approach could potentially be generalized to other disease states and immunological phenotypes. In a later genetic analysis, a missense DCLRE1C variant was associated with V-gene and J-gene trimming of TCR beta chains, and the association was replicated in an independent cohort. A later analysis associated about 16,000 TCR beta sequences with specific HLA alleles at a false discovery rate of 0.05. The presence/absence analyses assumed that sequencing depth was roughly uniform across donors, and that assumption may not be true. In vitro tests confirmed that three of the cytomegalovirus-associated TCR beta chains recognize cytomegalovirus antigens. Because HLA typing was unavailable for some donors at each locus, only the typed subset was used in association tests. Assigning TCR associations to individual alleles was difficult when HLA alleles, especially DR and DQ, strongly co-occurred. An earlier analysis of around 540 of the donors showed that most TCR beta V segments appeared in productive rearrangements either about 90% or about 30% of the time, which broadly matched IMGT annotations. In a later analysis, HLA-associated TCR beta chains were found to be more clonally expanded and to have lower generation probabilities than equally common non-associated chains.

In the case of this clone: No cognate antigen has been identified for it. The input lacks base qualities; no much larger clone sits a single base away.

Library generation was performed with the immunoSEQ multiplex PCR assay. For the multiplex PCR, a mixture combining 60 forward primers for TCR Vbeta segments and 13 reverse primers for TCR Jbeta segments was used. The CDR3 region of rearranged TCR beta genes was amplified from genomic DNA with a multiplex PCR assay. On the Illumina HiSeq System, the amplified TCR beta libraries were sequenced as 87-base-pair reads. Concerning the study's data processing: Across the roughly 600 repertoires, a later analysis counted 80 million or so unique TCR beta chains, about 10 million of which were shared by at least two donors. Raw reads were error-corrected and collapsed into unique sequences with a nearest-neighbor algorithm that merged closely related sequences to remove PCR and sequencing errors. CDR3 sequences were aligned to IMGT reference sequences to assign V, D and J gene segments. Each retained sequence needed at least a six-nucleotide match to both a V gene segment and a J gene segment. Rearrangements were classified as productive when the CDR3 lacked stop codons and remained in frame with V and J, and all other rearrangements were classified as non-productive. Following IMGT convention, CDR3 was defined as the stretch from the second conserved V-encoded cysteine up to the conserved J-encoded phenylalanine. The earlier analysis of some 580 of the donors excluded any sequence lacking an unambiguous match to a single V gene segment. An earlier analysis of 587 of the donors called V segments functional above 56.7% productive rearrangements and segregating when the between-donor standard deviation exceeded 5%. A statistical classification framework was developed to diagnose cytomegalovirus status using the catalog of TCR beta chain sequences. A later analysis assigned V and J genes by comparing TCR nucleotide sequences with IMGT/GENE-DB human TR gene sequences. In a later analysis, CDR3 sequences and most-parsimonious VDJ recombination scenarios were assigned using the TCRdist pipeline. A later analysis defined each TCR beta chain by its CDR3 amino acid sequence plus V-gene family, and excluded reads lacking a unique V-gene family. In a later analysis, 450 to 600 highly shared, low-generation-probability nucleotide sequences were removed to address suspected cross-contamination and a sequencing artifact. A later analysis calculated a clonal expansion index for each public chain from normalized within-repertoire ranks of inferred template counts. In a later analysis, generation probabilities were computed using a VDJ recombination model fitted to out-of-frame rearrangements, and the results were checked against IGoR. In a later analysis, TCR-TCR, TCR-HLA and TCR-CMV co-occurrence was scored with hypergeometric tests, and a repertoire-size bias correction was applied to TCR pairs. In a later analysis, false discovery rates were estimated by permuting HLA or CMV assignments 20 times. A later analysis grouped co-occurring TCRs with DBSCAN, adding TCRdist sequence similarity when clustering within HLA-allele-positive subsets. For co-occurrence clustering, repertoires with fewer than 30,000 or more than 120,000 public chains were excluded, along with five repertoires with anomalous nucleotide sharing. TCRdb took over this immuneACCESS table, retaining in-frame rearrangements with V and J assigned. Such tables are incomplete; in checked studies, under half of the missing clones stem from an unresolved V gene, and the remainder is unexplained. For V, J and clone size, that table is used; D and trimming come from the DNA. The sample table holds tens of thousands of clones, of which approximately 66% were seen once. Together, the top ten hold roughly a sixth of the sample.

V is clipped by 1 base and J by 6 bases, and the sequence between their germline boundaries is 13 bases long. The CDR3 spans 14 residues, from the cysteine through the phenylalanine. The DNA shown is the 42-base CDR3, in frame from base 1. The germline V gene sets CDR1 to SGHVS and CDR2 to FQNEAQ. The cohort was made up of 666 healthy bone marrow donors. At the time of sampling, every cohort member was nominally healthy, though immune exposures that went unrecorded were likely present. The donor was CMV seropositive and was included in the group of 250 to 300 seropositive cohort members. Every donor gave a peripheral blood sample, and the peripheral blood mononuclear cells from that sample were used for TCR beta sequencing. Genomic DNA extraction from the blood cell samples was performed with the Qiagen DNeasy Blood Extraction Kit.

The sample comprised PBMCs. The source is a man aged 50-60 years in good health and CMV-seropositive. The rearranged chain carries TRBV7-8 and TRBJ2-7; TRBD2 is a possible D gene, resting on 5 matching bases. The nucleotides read TGTGCCAGCAGCTTAGTGGAGGTGCCCAGCGAGCAGTACTTC. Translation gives CASSLVEVPSEQYF.